This T cell receptor beta chain was recovered during a study of identical twins. Turning to this clonotype: The antigen remains unidentified.

One entry per CDR3 protein results from TCRdb running MiXCR on the 5' RACE reads. This sample yields 200,000 to 250,000 distinct CDR3 sequences, of which 12% are seen a single time; roughly 4% belongs to the top ten. Trimming took off 5 bases at V and 5 bases at J, with 13 bases between the two ends. The CDR3 totals 14 residues. Germline assignment: CDR1 SGHVS and CDR2 FNYEAQ. Notes on the study in general: Out-of-frame alpha sequences common to twins exhibited a surplus of low generation probability. It was cross-sectional statistical analysis, not following the same donors, that the conclusions relied on. Part of the zero-insertion signal could reflect confounding by invariant MAIT and iNKT cells.

Donors were all healthy Caucasians. The sample also formed part of further work on yellow fever vaccine responses in identical twins.

V is TRBV7-6 and J is TRBJ2-1, with D perhaps TRBD1 (5 bases). The sequencing input was memory (CD45RO+) T cells sorted from blood. This TCR derives from a woman aged 18-29 years in good health. The CDR3 DNA follows: TGTGCCAGCAGCATGACCTCCAGGGACAATGAGCAGTTCTTC. Translation: CASSMTSRDNEQFF. Using reference TRBV7-6 and TRBJ2-1 for the parts outside the CDR3, the full variable domain is GAGVSQSPRYKVTKRGQDVALRCDPISGHVSLYWYRQALGQGPEFLTYFNYEAQQDKSGLPNDRFSAERPEGSISTLTIQRTEQRDSAMYRCASSMTSRDNEQFFGPGTRLTVL.